This T cell receptor (beta chain) was profiled in a study of long-term antiretroviral therapy in people with HIV. The assay, immunoSEQ v3.0, was run at survey level. Target depth was roughly 35,000-55,000 T-cell genomes per sample. This table comes from immunoSEQ multiplex PCR, and its TCRdb copy is limited to in-frame clones, with some not included. The sample gives 20,000 to 25,000 clones, more than 85% of which show up once; over 9% is in the top ten. Trimming removed 3 bases at V and 5 bases at J, with 13 bases between. The CDR3 spans 14 residues. Germline CDR1 and CDR2: SGHTA and FQGNSA. Before DNA extraction, roughly 0.85-10 million cryopreserved PBMC were held in the samples.

The chain combines TRBV7-2 with TRBJ2-5; D ambiguous. The sample consisted of unsorted PBMCs, taken 7.6 years after starting antiretroviral therapy. The TCR originated in a woman aged 40 to 50 with HIV. The CDR3 spells CASSLGAPGETQYF. CDR3 DNA: TGTGCCAGCAGCTTGGGCGCCCCTGGGGAGACCCAGTACTTC.